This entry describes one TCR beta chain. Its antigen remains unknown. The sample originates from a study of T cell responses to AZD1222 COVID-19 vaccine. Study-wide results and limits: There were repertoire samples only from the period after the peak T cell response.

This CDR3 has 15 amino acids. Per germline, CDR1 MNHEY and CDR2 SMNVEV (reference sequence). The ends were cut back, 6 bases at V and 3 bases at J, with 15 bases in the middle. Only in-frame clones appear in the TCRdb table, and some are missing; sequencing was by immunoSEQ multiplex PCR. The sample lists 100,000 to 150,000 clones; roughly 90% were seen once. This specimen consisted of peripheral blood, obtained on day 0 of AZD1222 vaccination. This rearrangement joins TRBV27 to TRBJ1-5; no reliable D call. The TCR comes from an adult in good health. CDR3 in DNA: TGTGCCAGCAGGGCATCGAACTCACCCAATCAGCCCCAGCATTTT. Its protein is CASRASNSPNQPQHF.